The sample holds a few counts of the clone carrying this T cell receptor beta chain. Its target is not known. After RNA was extracted from PBMCs, the TCR library was made from it. Collection of peripheral blood (around 10 milliliters) was done using EDTA tubes. This CDR3 is built from 13 residues. Trimming took 1 base from V and 6 from J, leaving 6 bases between them. The germline V gene encodes CDR1 SGHAT and CDR2 FQDESV (reference sequence). This entry belongs to a study of regulatory T cells in long-lasting Graves disease. Study observations and caveats: TCR diversity was lower in persistent than newly diagnosed Graves' disease. Patients with persistent disease showed a bias toward TRBV28, TRBJ1-2 and TRBJ2-5. New patients shared fewer public clonotypes (around 970) than persistent patients did (2,741).

Using its own MiXCR run on the reads, TCRdb lists one record per CDR3 protein. Here the sample spans 700 to 900 distinct CDR3 sequences, around 60% being singletons. The genes are TRBV11-1 and TRBJ2-2; no clear D gene. This TCR was sampled from a woman between 35 and 50 years old with Graves disease. Sample: peripheral blood mononuclear cells (PBMCs), taken with antithyroid drug treatment, in newly diagnosed or persistent Graves disease (not recorded which). The CDR3 sequence: CASSLVYAGELFF. Here the CDR3 DNA reads TGTGCCAGCAGCTTAGTTTACGCCGGGGAGCTGTTTTTT.